Listed below are T cell receptor beta chains from one sample, sequenced in a study of T cell responses to AZD1222 COVID-19 vaccine. Assay: immunoSEQ multiplex PCR; the TCRdb copy retains only in-frame clones and omits some. The sample carries tens of thousands of clones, roughly 85% recorded once. Sample: peripheral blood, taken on day 0 of AZD1222 vaccination. The origin of the receptors is an adult in good health. The CDR3 runs from the conserved cysteine through the conserved F or W. The order of the fields is clone size, J gene, D gene, V gene, CDR3 DNA, CDR3 protein. A D gene is named only where the DNA matches it firmly. For some rows the clone size is stated as once, few or many, or as a class when expanded; others skip it.

-,TRBJ2-5,TRBD1,TRBV3-1/TRBV3-2,TGTGCCAGCAGCTTCAGGGGGCGGGAGACCCAGTACTTC,CASSFRGRETQYF
-,TRBJ2-7,-,TRBV10-3,TGTGCCATCAGTGACAGGGGGGGATACGCCTACGAGCAGTACTTC,CAISDRGGYAYEQYF
-,TRBJ1-6,TRBD1,TRBV2,TGTGCCAGCAGTGTCGAGGGGGCGCGTTCACCCCTCCACTTT,CASSVEGARSPLHF
-,TRBJ2-5,-,TRBV27,TGTGCCAGCAGTTTATATTTTGGCCAAGAGACCCAGTACTTC,CASSLYFGQETQYF
-,TRBJ1-3,-,TRBV28,TGTGCCAGCAGTTTTTTCTTTAGGAAATCTGGAAACACCATATATTTT,CASSFFFRKSGNTIYF
-,TRBJ1-2,-,TRBV5-4,TGTGCCAGCAGCTTGGCGTACAGCGACTATGGCTACACCTTC,CASSLAYSDYGYTF
-,TRBJ2-3,TRBD2,TRBV28,TGTGCCAGCAGTTCGGGGGGGTCAGATACGCAGTATTTT,CASSSGGSDTQYF
-,TRBJ2-7,-,TRBV7-9,TGTGCCAGCAGCTTGGCGCACTCCTACGAGCAGTACTTC,CASSLAHSYEQYF
few,TRBJ2-2,-,TRBV28,TGTGCCAGCAGTTTGGGGGTCACCGGGGAGCTGTTTTTT,CASSLGVTGELFF
-,TRBJ1-6,-,TRBV5-1,TGCGCCAGCAGCTCTAGCAGCTCCTATAATTCACCCCTCCACTTT,CASSSSSSYNSPLHF
-,TRBJ2-5,-,TRBV7-2,TGTGCCAGCAGGAAAACTAGCATGGAGACCCAGTACTTC,CASRKTSMETQYF
-,TRBJ2-1,TRBD2,TRBV10-3,TGTGCCATCAGTCTAGGAGCGGGGGGGAACAATGAGCAGTTCTTC,CAISLGAGGNNEQFF
-,TRBJ2-7,-,TRBV19,TGTGCCAGTAGTCCCAACAGGGGGGGCACTTACGAGCAGTACTTC,CASSPNRGGTYEQYF
-,TRBJ2-2,TRBD2,TRBV6-1,TGTGCCAGCAGTGAACTAGCGGGGGGGCAAGCCGGGGAGCTGTTTTTT,CASSELAGGQAGELFF
-,TRBJ1-6,-,TRBV7-9,TGTGCCAGCAGCTTGGGACATGTCGGGAGCTCACCCCTCCACTTT,CASSLGHVGSSPLHF
-,TRBJ1-2,-,TRBV6-6,TGTGCCAGCAGTTACCTCGGGTCCAAGGGCGGAGGCTACACCTTC,CASSYLGSKGGGYTF
-,TRBJ1-2,-,TRBV28,TGTGCCAGCAGGCCAGGGGTCTATGGCTACACCTTC,CASRPGVYGYTF
-,TRBJ2-2,-,TRBV7-9,TGTGCCAGCAGCTTAGGCAGTAACACCGGGGAGCTGTTTTTT,CASSLGSNTGELFF